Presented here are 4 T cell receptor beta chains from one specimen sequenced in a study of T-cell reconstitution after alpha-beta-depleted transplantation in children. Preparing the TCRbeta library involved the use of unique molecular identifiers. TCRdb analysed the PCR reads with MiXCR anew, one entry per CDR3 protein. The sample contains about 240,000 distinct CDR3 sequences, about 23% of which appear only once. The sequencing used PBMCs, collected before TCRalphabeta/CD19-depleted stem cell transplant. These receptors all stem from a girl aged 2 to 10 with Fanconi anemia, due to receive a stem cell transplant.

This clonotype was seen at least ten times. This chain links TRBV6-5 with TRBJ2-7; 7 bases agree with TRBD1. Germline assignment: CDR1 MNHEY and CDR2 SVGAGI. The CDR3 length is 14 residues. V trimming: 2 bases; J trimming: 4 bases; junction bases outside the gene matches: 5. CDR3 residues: CASSYRGPFYEQYF. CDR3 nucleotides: TGTGCCAGCAGTTACAGGGGGCCTTTTTACGAGCAGTACTTC.

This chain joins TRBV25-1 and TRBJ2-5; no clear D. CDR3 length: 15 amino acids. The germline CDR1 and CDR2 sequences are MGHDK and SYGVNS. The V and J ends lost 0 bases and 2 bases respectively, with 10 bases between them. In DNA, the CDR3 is TGTGCCAGCAGTGAATATTTCCCCAAGCAAGAGACCCAGTACTTC. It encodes CASSEYFPKQETQYF.

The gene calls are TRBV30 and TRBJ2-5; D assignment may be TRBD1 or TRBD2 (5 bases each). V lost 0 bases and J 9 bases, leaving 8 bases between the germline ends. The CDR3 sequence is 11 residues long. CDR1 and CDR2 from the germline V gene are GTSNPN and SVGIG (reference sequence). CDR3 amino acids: CAWSVGAAQYF. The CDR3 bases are TGTGCCTGGAGTGTCGGGGCGGCCCAGTACTTC.

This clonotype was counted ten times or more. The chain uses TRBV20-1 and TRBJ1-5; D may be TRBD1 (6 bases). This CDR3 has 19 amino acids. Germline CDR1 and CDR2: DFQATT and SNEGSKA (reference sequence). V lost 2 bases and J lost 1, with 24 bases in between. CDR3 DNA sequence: TGCAGTGCTAGACGTTCCAGCTTGGGGGCCGGGATGAGCAATCAGCCCCAGCATTTT. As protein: CSARRSSLGAGMSNQPQHF.